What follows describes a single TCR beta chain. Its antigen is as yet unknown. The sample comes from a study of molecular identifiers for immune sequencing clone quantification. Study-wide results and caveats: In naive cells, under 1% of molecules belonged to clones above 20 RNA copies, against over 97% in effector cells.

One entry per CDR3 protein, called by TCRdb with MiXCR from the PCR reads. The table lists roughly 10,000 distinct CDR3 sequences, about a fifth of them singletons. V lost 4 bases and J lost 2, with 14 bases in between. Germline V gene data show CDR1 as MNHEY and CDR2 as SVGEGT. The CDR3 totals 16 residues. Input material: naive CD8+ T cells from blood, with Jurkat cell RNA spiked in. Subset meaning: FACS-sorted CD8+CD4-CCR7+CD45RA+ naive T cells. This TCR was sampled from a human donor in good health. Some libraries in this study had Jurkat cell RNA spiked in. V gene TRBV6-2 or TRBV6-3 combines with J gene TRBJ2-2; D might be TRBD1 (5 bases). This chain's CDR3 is CASSSFRTTNTGELFF. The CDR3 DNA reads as TGTGCCAGCAGTTCTTTCCGGACAACTAACACCGGGGAGCTGTTTTTT.